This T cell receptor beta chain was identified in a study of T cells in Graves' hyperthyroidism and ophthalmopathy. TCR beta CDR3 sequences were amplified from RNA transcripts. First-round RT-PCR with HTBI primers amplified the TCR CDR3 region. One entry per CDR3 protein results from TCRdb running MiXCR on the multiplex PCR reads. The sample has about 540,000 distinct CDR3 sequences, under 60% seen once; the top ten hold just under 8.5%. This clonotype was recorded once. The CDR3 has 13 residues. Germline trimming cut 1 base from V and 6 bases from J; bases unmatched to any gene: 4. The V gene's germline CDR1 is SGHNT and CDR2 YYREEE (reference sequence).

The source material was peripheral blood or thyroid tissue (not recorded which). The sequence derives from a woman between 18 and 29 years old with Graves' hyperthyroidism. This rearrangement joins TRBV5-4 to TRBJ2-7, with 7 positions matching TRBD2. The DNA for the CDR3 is TGTGCCAGCAGCTTGACTAGCGTTACCGAGCAGTACTTC. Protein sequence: CASSLTSVTEQYF. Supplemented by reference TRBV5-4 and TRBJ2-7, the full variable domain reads ETGVTQSPTHLIKTRGQQVTLRCSSQSGHNTVSWYQQALGQGPQFIFQYYREEENGRGNFPPRFSGLQFPNYSSELNVNALELDDSALYLCASSLTSVTEQYFGPGTRLTVT.